The sequence of this T cell receptor beta chain was determined in a study of blood T cells in healthy people across ages. There are a few counts of this clonotype. The CDR3 is 14 amino acids. Trimming left V 6 bases short and J 4 bases short, with 16 bases between. Germline CDR1 reads DFQATT; CDR2 reads SNEGSKA (reference sequence). A second PCR of 7 to 11 cycles used a sample-barcoded 5' primer and a J-beta primer mix. From the 5' RACE reads, TCRdb called clonotypes with MiXCR, one entry per CDR3 protein. The top ten clones hold approximately 19% of a sample with 650,000 to 950,000 distinct CDR3 sequences, about 42% of them seen once.

The sequenced sample consisted of blood. The TCR comes from a man aged 60-69 years in good health. This chain uses TRBV20-1 with TRBJ1-5; weak D call: TRBD1 (6 bases). CDR3 coding DNA: TGCAGTGCAGGACAGATTGGCGGGAATCAGCCCCAGCATTTT. Translated: CSAGQIGGNQPQHF.